The source of this T cell receptor beta chain is a study of brain T cells in children with intractable seizures. The study's findings and limits: Only CDR3 sequence similarity suggested viral specificity, without known HCMV serostatus. Pre- and post-surgery blood differed in depth, so pre-surgery absences may be undersampling.

The CDR3 runs 16 residues. V gave up 7 bases and J gave up 1 base, with 19 bases separating them. Looked up from germline, CDR1 is LNHDA and CDR2 is SQIVND (reference sequence). This clone was seen only a few times. Its antigen is unidentified. Time point described: blood from clinic visit 5 months post-surgery; TSC patient then seizure free. Only cases whose brain tissue showed the highest T cell transcript signatures were sequenced. Patients received at least one anti-epileptic drug before surgery. Generated by immunoSEQ multiplex PCR, the TCRdb table keeps only in-frame clones and is missing some. This sample has around 340,000 clones, with nearly 95% found just once.

The source of this sequence is a boy in the first two years of life with tuberous sclerosis and intractable seizures. The chain is built from TRBV19 and TRBJ1-2; D gene unclear. The sequencing used peripheral blood, collected 4 to 6 months after surgery. In nucleotides, the CDR3 is TGTGCCAGTAACCCGACGGGCGGCTCCTATAACTATGGCTACACCTTC. It specifies CASNPTGGSYNYGYTF.